The rows below give T cell receptor beta chains drawn from one sample of a study of blood T cell repertoires in COVID-19. Sequencing used immunoSEQ multiplex PCR; TCRdb keeps in-frame clones, though not all of them. The table lists fewer than 130,000 clones, approximately 81% of them singletons. The sample taken for sequencing was peripheral blood. The source of these receptors is a human donor in a cohort sampled during active COVID-19. CDR3s include the opening cysteine and the closing phenylalanine or tryptophan. D genes are given only for firm matches.

j_call: TRBJ2-5
v_call: TRBV5-1
d_call: .
cdr3_aa: CASSLQGSETQYF
cdr3_nt: TGCGCCAGCAGCTTGCAGGGATCAGAGACCCAGTACTTC

j_call: TRBJ1-1
v_call: TRBV7-8
d_call: .
cdr3_aa: CASSLAGGREAFF
cdr3_nt: TGTGCCAGCAGCTTAGCGGGAGGCCGAGAAGCTTTCTTT

j_call: TRBJ1-3
v_call: TRBV6-5
d_call: .
cdr3_aa: CASSNGPGTINTIYF
cdr3_nt: TGTGCCAGCAGCAACGGCCCGGGGACAATAAACACCATATATTTT

j_call: TRBJ1-2
v_call: TRBV28
d_call: TRBD1
cdr3_aa: CASSSLTRGRGYGYTF
cdr3_nt: TGTGCCAGCAGCTCCTTGACCAGGGGGCGAGGCTATGGCTACACCTTC

j_call: TRBJ1-6
v_call: TRBV3-1/TRBV3-2
d_call: .
cdr3_aa: CASSQVNGPPLHF
cdr3_nt: TGTGCCAGCAGCCAGGTCAATGGCCCACCCCTCCACTTT

j_call: TRBJ2-7
v_call: TRBV9
d_call: .
cdr3_aa: CASSVGPSTLEQYF
cdr3_nt: TGTGCCAGCAGCGTAGGTCCTAGCACACTCGAGCAGTACTTC

j_call: TRBJ2-5
v_call: TRBV6-2/TRBV6-3
d_call: .
cdr3_aa: CASSTTQGSETQYF
cdr3_nt: TGTGCCAGCAGCACCACCCAGGGAAGCGAGACCCAGTACTTC

j_call: TRBJ1-1
v_call: TRBV7-2
d_call: TRBD1
cdr3_aa: CASSPMTGSAGNTEAFF
cdr3_nt: TGTGCCAGCAGCCCTATGACAGGGTCAGCGGGGAACACTGAAGCTTTCTTT

j_call: TRBJ2-3
v_call: TRBV18
d_call: TRBD2
cdr3_aa: CASSLRASGNGDTQYF
cdr3_nt: TGTGCCAGCTCACTACGCGCCAGCGGGAATGGAGATACGCAGTATTTT

j_call: TRBJ2-3
v_call: TRBV19
d_call: TRBD2
cdr3_aa: CASSTGLAGSTDTQYF
cdr3_nt: TGTGCCAGTAGTACCGGACTAGCGGGAAGCACAGATACGCAGTATTTT

j_call: TRBJ1-2
v_call: TRBV27
d_call: .
cdr3_aa: CASSVGGSNYGYTF
cdr3_nt: TGTGCCAGCAGTGTTGGGGGGAGTAACTATGGCTACACCTTC